This T cell receptor (beta chain) was profiled in a study of siplizumab effects on memory and regulatory T cells. Points from the study as a whole: Mean Treg-derived proportions of mappable alloreactive CD4+ clones were around 70% for siplizumab and 25% to 30% for controls. Unstimulated subsets accounted for the mapping of only a minor share of the clones that were alloreactive.

As for this clone: Its antigen is unidentified.

Only in-frame clones appear in the TCRdb table, and some are missing; sequencing was by immunoSEQ multiplex PCR. The sample yields 50,000 or so clones, 90% to 95% seen once. Germline V lookup: CDR1 MNHEY, CDR2 SMNVEV (reference sequence). V shed 2 bases and J shed 5 bases, with 10 bases lying between them. CDR3 length: 13 residues. The TCR originated in a human donor in good health. The material sequenced was CD8+ T cells sorted from blood. This chain connects TRBV27 to TRBJ2-7; TRBD1 might be the D (5 bases). CDR3 coding DNA: TGTGCCAGCAGTTTAAAAGGGGCGAACGAGCAGTACTTC. Its protein product is CASSLKGANEQYF.